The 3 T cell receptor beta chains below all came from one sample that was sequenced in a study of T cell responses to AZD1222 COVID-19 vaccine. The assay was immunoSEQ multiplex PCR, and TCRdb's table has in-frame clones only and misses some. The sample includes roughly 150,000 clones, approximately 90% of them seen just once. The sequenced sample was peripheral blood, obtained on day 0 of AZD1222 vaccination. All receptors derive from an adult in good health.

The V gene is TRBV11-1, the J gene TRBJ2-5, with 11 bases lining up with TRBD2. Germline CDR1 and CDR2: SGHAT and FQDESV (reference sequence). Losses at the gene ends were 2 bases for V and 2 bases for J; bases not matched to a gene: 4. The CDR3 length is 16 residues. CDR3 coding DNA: TGTGCCAGCAGCTTACACGGGACTAGCGGTCAAGAGACCCAGTACTTC. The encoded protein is CASSLHGTSGQETQYF.

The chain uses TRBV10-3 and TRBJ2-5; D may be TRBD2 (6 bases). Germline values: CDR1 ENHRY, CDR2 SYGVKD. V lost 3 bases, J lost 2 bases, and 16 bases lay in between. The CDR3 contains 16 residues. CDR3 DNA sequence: TGTGCCATCAGTGATCGGCGGGGAGAACCTCAAGAGACCCAGTACTTC. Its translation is CAISDRRGEPQETQYF.

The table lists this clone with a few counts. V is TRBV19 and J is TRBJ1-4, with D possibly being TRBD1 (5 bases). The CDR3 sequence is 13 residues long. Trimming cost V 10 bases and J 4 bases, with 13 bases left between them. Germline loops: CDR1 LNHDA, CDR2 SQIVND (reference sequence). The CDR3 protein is CATGRGNNEKLFF. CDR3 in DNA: TGTGCCACCGGTCGGGGGAATAATGAAAAACTGTTTTTT.